A single sample is the source of the 25 T cell receptor beta chains below, sequenced in a study of shared T cell receptors in the human thymus. The protocol was immunoSEQ multiplex PCR, while the TCRdb copy is restricted to in-frame clones and leaves out a portion. The data contain about 500,000 clones, roughly 74% of them singletons. The sample was also reused in another study, on human thymus T cells.

Sequences were obtained from thymocytes. These receptors were taken from a boy under two years old with a congenital heart defect.

This clone was counted a few times. This chain links TRBV25-1 with TRBJ2-1, with TRBD2 matching over 9 bases. The CDR3 has 16 residues. Per the germline V gene, CDR1 is MGHDK and CDR2 is SYGVNS. V dropped 4 bases and J dropped 4; count of bases not matched to a gene: 8. Here the CDR3 DNA reads TGTGCCAGCAGTGCCCATAGCGGGAGTACATACAATGAGCAGTTCTTC. Amino acid sequence: CASSAHSGSTYNEQFF.

The rearrangement uses TRBV5-1 and TRBJ2-3, with 9 bases that match TRBD2. Germline CDR1 is SGHRS and CDR2 is YFSETQ. The CDR3 is made up of 16 amino acids. V was pared by 0 bases and J by 2 bases, with 4 bases of the junction left unmatched. The DNA of the CDR3 is TGCGCCAGCAGCTTGGTAGGCGGGAGGGCCACAGATACGCAGTATTTT. Residues: CASSLVGGRATDTQYF.

The CDR3 reads CASSLAETSGIYNEQFF. For the CDR3, the DNA is TGTGCCAGCAGCTTAGCAGAGACTAGCGGTATCTACAATGAGCAGTTCTTC. J is TRBJ2-1 and V is TRBV7-6; 9 bases map to TRBD2. Germline trimming cut 0 bases from V and 3 bases from J; bases unmatched to any gene: 6. Germline CDR1 reads SGHVS; CDR2 reads FNYEAQ. This CDR3 contains 17 residues.

The chain is built from TRBV27 and TRBJ2-4, with TRBD2 matching 10 bases. The J segment lost 0 bases and the V segment lost 3 bases, leaving 8 bases of the junction unmatched. The germline CDR1 and CDR2 sequences are MNHEY and SMNVEV (reference sequence). The CDR3 sequence is 18 residues long. CDR3 residues: CASSLGTSVPLAKNIQYF. CDR3 in DNA: TGTGCCAGCAGTTTGGGGACTAGCGTCCCTCTAGCCAAAAACATTCAGTACTTC.

The rearrangement links TRBV7-9 to TRBJ2-3, with 9 bases lining up with TRBD1. This CDR3 region has 15 residues. Per the germline V gene, CDR1 is SEHNR and CDR2 is FQNEAQ (reference sequence). The trim removed 2 bases at V and 1 base at J, leaving 1 base unmatched. In DNA form, the CDR3 reads TGTGCCAGCAGCTTAACAGGGGGCGGCACAGATACGCAGTATTTT. It translates to CASSLTGGGTDTQYF.

In this sample, this clone turned up a few times. The chain has TRBV27 and TRBJ2-3; tentatively, D is TRBD2 (6 bases). Germline CDR1 reads MNHEY; CDR2 reads SMNVEV (reference sequence). This CDR3 has 15 residues. V was pared by 5 bases and J by 6 bases, with 18 bases between. The CDR3 here is CASSLRGGYKDTQYF. The DNA of the CDR3 is TGTGCCAGCAGTCTGCGGGGAGGCTACAAGGATACGCAGTATTTT.

V gene TRBV4-2 combines with J gene TRBJ2-7, with TRBD2 matching over 8 bases. Germline V gene sequence: CDR1 LGHNA, CDR2 YNFKEQ. The CDR3 consists of 14 residues. V lost 8 bases and J lost 5; bases outside the gene matches: 11. This chain's CDR3 is CASQNSGNNHEQYF. The CDR3, as DNA: TGTGCCAGCCAAAATAGCGGGAACAATCACGAGCAGTACTTC.

This rearrangement joins TRBV25-1 to TRBJ1-1, with TRBD1 matching over 7 bases. The length of the CDR3 is 17 residues. Germline CDR1 reads MGHDK; CDR2 reads SYGVNS. With V trimmed by 4 bases and J by 0 bases, 11 bases remained unmatched. The CDR3 coding sequence is TGTGCCAGCAGTGCCCAGGGGGGCCCTGCCATGAACACTGAAGCTTTCTTT. It specifies CASSAQGGPAMNTEAFF.

The chain joins TRBV6-5 to TRBJ1-4; D might be TRBD1 (6 bases). V was cut by 5 bases and J by 4 bases, with 11 bases left in between. Germline CDR1 MNHEY, CDR2 SVGAGI. The CDR3 is 14 residues long. CDR3 region: CASSVQGYNEKLFF. The DNA for the CDR3 is TGTGCCAGCAGTGTCCAGGGGTATAATGAAAAACTGTTTTTT.

CDR3 bases: TGTGCCAGCAGAGACCTGAGCGGGAGCATCGACGAGCAGTACTTC. The encoded protein is CASRDLSGSIDEQYF. This chain connects TRBV6-6 to TRBJ2-7; 8 nucleotides line up with TRBD2. Germline V CDR1 and CDR2: MNHNY, SVGAGI (reference sequence). The CDR3 covers 15 residues. The V gene end was trimmed by 6 bases and the J gene end by 5 bases; junction bases not matched to a gene: 12.

V gene TRBV19 combines with J gene TRBJ1-1, with D maybe TRBD1 (5 bases). Germline CDR1 is LNHDA and CDR2 is SQIVND (reference sequence). The ends were cut back, 8 bases at V and 5 bases at J, with 21 bases in the middle. The CDR3 length is 15 residues. CDR3 nucleotide sequence: TGTGCCAGTGCGGAGGAGGGGTGGGTAAGAACTGAAGCTTTCTTT. Translation: CASAEEGWVRTEAFF.

The V and J genes are TRBV10-3 and TRBJ1-1; D ambiguous. Trimming left V 3 bases short and J 1 base short, with 6 bases between. CDR3 size: 13 residues. Germline-derived CDR1 and CDR2 are ENHRY and SYGVKD. This chain's CDR3 is CAISDVRNTEAFF. CDR3 sequence (DNA): TGTGCCATCAGTGATGTCAGGAACACTGAAGCTTTCTTT.

V and J are TRBV30 and TRBJ1-2, with 9 bases lining up with TRBD1. This CDR3 spans 14 amino acids. V lost 1 base and J lost 0; bases outside the gene matches: 0. Per germline, CDR1 GTSNPN and CDR2 SVGIG (reference sequence). CDR3 DNA sequence: TGTGCCTGGAGTGGGACAGGGGCTAACTATGGCTACACCTTC. This encodes CAWSGTGANYGYTF.

This clone appeared a single time. V and J are TRBV4-3 and TRBJ2-2; D ambiguous. Between the trimmed V and J ends, which lost 4 bases and 7 bases, there was a span of 7 bases. This CDR3 is 12 amino acids long. Germline V gene sequence: CDR1 LGHNA, CDR2 YSLEER. CDR3 region: CASSLIGGELFF. The CDR3 nucleotides are TGCGCCAGCAGCCTTATCGGCGGGGAGCTGTTTTTT.

The chain links TRBV6-5 to TRBJ2-7, with 7 bases identical to TRBD2. The ends lost 2 bases at V and 9 bases at J; junction bases unmatched: 16. The V gene's germline CDR1 is MNHEY and CDR2 SVGAGI. CDR3 length: 16 residues. DNA of the CDR3: TGTGCCAGCAGTTACGGGTTGCGACTAGCTCTTGAACGGCAGTACTTC. It translates to CASSYGLRLALERQYF.

This chain uses TRBV10-3 with TRBJ2-2, with D possibly matching TRBD1 (6 bases). In germline, CDR1 is ENHRY, CDR2 SYGVKD. Trimming removed 2 bases from V and 4 bases from J, with 11 bases in between. CDR3 length equals 15 residues. CDR3 loop: CAISEGAGATGELFF. CDR3 in DNA: TGTGCCATCAGTGAGGGGGCAGGGGCCACCGGGGAGCTGTTTTTT.

V gene TRBV25-1 combines with J gene TRBJ1-1; the match to TRBD1 covers 10 bases. The trim removed 2 bases at V and 5 bases at J, leaving 8 bases unmatched. The germline gives CDR1 MGHDK, CDR2 SYGVNS. The CDR3 sequence is 16 residues long. The CDR3 DNA is TGTGCCAGCAGTGAACCAGGGGACAGGGGAGGGACTGAAGCTTTCTTT. This sequence encodes CASSEPGDRGGTEAFF.

The chain couples TRBV30 to TRBJ2-1, with D tentatively TRBD2 (6 bases). Per germline, CDR1 GTSNPN and CDR2 SVGIG (reference sequence). CDR3 length: 14 amino acids. With 4 bases removed from V and 6 bases from J, the gap between germline ends came to 16 bases. The CDR3 sequence is CAWTSGRAFNEQFF. CDR3 nucleotide sequence: TGTGCCTGGACGTCCGGGAGAGCCTTCAATGAGCAGTTCTTC.

This sequence joins TRBV11-2 and TRBJ2-1; perhaps TRBD2 as D (6 bases). This CDR3 has 12 residues. Trimming took 5 bases from V and 8 from J, leaving 10 bases between them. Germline values: CDR1 SGHAT, CDR2 FQNNGV. The CDR3, as DNA: TGTGCCAGCAGCGGAACGGGGGATGAGCAGTTCTTC. Translation: CASSGTGDEQFF. The variable domain in full, completed from reference TRBV11-2 and TRBJ2-1, reads EAGVAQSPRYKIIEKRQSVAFWCNPISGHATLYWYQQILGQGPKLLIQFQNNGVVDDSQLPKDRFSAERLKGVDSTLKIQPAKLEDSAVYLCASSGTGDEQFFGPGTRLTVL.

This clone was recorded only once. The genes are TRBV28 and TRBJ1-5, with 7 bases identical to TRBD1. This CDR3 spans 15 amino acids. Germline V CDR1 and CDR2: MDHEN, SYDVKM. The J segment lost 9 bases and the V segment lost 3 bases, leaving 11 bases of the junction unmatched. In DNA, the CDR3 is TGTGCCAGCAGTTTGGCCAGGGGGGCCCCAGGGCCCCAGCATTTT. As protein: CASSLARGAPGPQHF.

The chain links TRBV28 to TRBJ1-2; D is uncertain. Germline V gene lookup returns CDR1 MDHEN and CDR2 SYDVKM. There are 15 residues in the CDR3. V was trimmed by 6 bases and J by 4 bases, leaving 18 bases between them. CDR3 sequence (DNA): TGTGCCAGCAGCCCCCATAACACCTCCTTCTATGGCTACACCTTC. Translated: CASSPHNTSFYGYTF.

The CDR3: CASSPGDYYGYTF. The CDR3 DNA sequence: TGTGCCAGCAGCCCAGGGGATTACTATGGCTACACCTTC. The rearrangement joins TRBV7-9 to TRBJ1-2; D is possibly TRBD1 (6 bases). The CDR3 extends over 13 amino acids. Deletions cut 5 bases from V and 3 bases from J, with 10 bases between. CDR1 is SEHNR and CDR2 is FQNEAQ in the germline V gene (reference sequence).

Only one count was recorded for this clone. The V gene is TRBV27, the J gene TRBJ1-1; possible D gene TRBD1, 6 bases. The CDR3 length is 14 residues. Germline CDR1 reads MNHEY; CDR2 reads SMNVEV (reference sequence). Trimming left V 1 base short and J 1 base short, with 7 bases between. Here the CDR3 DNA reads TGTGCCAGCAGTTTATTGGGACAGAACACTGAAGCTTTCTTT. Amino acid sequence: CASSLLGQNTEAFF.

The V and J genes are TRBV7-8 and TRBJ2-5; perhaps TRBD1 as D (5 bases). CDR1 SGHVS and CDR2 FQNEAQ come from the germline V gene. Between the trimmed V and J ends, which lost 0 bases and 0 bases, there was a span of 23 bases. The CDR3 consists of 20 residues. CDR3 sequence (DNA): TGTGCCAGCAGCTTAGCATCGGGTGTCGTGACAGTTCTGTACCAAGAGACCCAGTACTTC. Its translation is CASSLASGVVTVLYQETQYF. Drawing the rest from reference TRBV7-8 and TRBJ2-5, the complete variable domain is GAGVSQSPRYKVAKRGQDVALRCDPISGHVSLFWYQQALGQGPEFLTYFQNEAQLDKSGLPSDRFFAERPEGSVSTLKIQRTQQEDSAVYLCASSLASGVVTVLYQETQYFGPGTRLLVL.

This chain uses TRBV30 with TRBJ2-3; 8 nucleotides match TRBD2. Germline assignment: CDR1 GTSNPN and CDR2 SVGIG (reference sequence). The ends lost 7 bases at V and 2 bases at J; junction bases unmatched: 14. The CDR3 length is 16 residues. The CDR3 protein is CASLVPGRENTDTQYF. The CDR3 DNA reads as TGTGCCTCCTTAGTTCCCGGGAGGGAGAACACAGATACGCAGTATTTT.